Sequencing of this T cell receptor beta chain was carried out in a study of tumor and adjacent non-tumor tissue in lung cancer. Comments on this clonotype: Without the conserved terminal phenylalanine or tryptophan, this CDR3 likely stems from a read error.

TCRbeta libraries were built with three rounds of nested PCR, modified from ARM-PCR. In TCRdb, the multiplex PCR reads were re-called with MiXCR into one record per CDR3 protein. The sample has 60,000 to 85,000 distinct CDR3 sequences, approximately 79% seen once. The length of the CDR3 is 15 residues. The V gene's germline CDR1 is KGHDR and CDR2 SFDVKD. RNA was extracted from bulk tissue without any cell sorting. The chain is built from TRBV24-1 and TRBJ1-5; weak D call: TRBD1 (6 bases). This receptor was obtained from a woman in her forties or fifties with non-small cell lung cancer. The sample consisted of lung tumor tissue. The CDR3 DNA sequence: TGTGCTACCAGTGAGAAGGGACACTATGGGCAGCCCCAGCATTGT. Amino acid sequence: CATSEKGHYGQPQHC.